One sample yielded the 6 T cell receptor beta chains listed below, sequenced in a study of Ad26.COV2.S vaccination and SARS-CoV-2 variants. Using immunoSEQ multiplex PCR, the repertoire was profiled, and TCRdb retains in-frame clones only, with some absent. The sample holds more than 300,000 clones, about 82% seen once. Treatment described: 15 to 20 received Ad26.COV2.S at low or high dose, single or two shots; five or six received placebo; per-sample allocation not given. It was on day 63 after the first vaccine or placebo injection that samples were taken. The source material was peripheral blood, sampled in a trial of Ad26.COV2.S vaccine versus placebo. These receptors were collected from a person aged 18-65 years who received the Ad26.COV2.S COVID-19 vaccine or a placebo.

The V and J genes are TRBV10-3 and TRBJ2-2; D call uncertain. This CDR3 contains 16 residues. Per germline, CDR1 ENHRY and CDR2 SYGVKD. V lost 2 bases, J lost 2 bases, and 12 bases lay in between. DNA for the CDR3: TGTGCCATCAGTGAGGTCGCCTACCTTAACACCGGGGAGCTGTTTTTT. Its translation: CAISEVAYLNTGELFF.

For the CDR3, the DNA is TGTGCCAGCAGTGAACGGACCTTGAACACTGAAGCTTTCTTT. As protein: CASSERTLNTEAFF. The chain is built from TRBV6-1 and TRBJ1-1; D not resolved. V was trimmed by 2 bases and J by 0 bases, leaving 7 bases between them. The germline gives CDR1 MNHNS, CDR2 SASEGT. This CDR3 is 14 amino acids long.

The chain is built from TRBV19 and TRBJ1-1; D is unresolved. The V end lost 4 bases, the J end lost 0 bases, and 3 bases lay between the germline ends. Germline V lookup: CDR1 LNHDA, CDR2 SQIVND (reference sequence). The CDR3 contains 12 residues. CDR3 residues: CASSKVNTEAFF. The CDR3 DNA reads TGTGCCAGTAGTAAAGTGAACACTGAAGCTTTCTTT.

The V gene is TRBV30, the J gene TRBJ1-5; weak D call: TRBD1 (6 bases). V lost 1 base and J lost 7, with 11 bases in between. The CDR3 has 13 residues. The germline V gene encodes CDR1 GTSNPN and CDR2 SVGIG (reference sequence). The CDR3 is CAWSAGADQPQHF. The DNA for the CDR3 is TGTGCCTGGAGTGCGGGGGCCGACCAGCCCCAGCATTTT.

This chain connects TRBV20-1 to TRBJ2-2; TRBD1 agrees at 9 bases. The CDR3 consists of 13 residues. CDR1 and CDR2 from the germline V gene are DFQATT and SNEGSKA (reference sequence). Unmatched junction bases numbered 6, after V lost 6 bases and J lost 7 bases. The CDR3 region has the DNA TGCAGTGCGAGTACAGGGGGCGGCGGGGAGCTGTTTTTT. The encoded protein is CSASTGGGGELFF.

V gene TRBV5-4 combines with J gene TRBJ1-2; TRBD1 agrees at 11 bases. The length of the CDR3 is 14 residues. V lost 4 bases, J lost 4 bases, and 3 bases stayed unmatched. Germline V lookup: CDR1 SGHNT, CDR2 YYREEE (reference sequence). The CDR3 loop reads CASSPGQGGYGYTF. In DNA form, the CDR3 reads TGTGCCAGCAGCCCGGGACAGGGGGGCTATGGCTACACCTTC.